This TCR beta chain was sequenced in a study of OX40 agonist ivuxolimab in advanced cancers. Measured with immunoSEQ multiplex PCR; TCRdb has only the in-frame clones, and not every one. The repertoire holds tens of thousands of clones, approximately 90% seen once, with about 5.4% in the top ten. Patients who had autoimmune disease history or got systemic immunosuppression were left out. Blood draws occurred at baseline, cycle 4 day 1, and cycle 7 day 1. To note about this clone: As yet, its antigen is unknown.

Whole-study findings and limits: At 0.1 to 3.0 mg/kg and by week 6, CD4+ and CD8+ T cells in the blood had expanded clonally.

This TCR was recovered from an adult with an advanced solid tumor such as melanoma, head and neck, liver or kidney cancer. Material: CD4+ or CD8+ T cells sorted from blood, obtained in a trial of the OX40 agonist ivuxolimab.

CDR3 amino acids: CASRAGGSYEQYF. The CDR3 DNA reads as TGTGCCAGCAGGGCTGGAGGTTCATACGAGCAGTACTTC. The rearrangement uses TRBV7-3 and TRBJ2-7, with D maybe TRBD2 (5 bases). V was trimmed by 6 bases and J by 4 bases, leaving 13 bases between them. CDR1 is SGHTA and CDR2 is FQGTGA in the germline V gene. The CDR3 totals 13 residues.